What follows are 4 T cell receptor beta chains derived from one specimen sequenced in a study of blood T cell repertoires in COVID-19. Sequencing was performed with immunoSEQ multiplex PCR; in TCRdb, only in-frame clones are kept and a portion is missing. The table has 150,000 or so clones, 82% seen once. Sequencing was done on a sample of peripheral blood. The receptors here all came from a human donor with acute or convalescent COVID-19. The donor label of this sample is uncertain.

The chain uses TRBV18 and TRBJ2-7; possibly TRBD1 for D (5 bases). Deletions cut 1 base from V and 4 bases from J, with 14 bases between. Per germline, CDR1 KGHSH and CDR2 LQKENI. The CDR3 has 15 amino acids. The CDR3 region is CASSPRIKGDYEQYF. The CDR3 region has the DNA TGTGCCAGCTCACCACGTATCAAAGGGGATTACGAGCAGTACTTC.

This chain links TRBV10-1 with TRBJ2-7; TRBD1 is a possible D gene (5 bases). The germline V gene has CDR1 WNHNN and CDR2 SYGVQD (reference sequence). The CDR3 has 14 amino acids. V shed 0 bases and J shed 3 bases, with 9 bases lying between them. CDR3: CASSESGQLYEQYF. Written as DNA, the CDR3 is TGCGCCAGCAGTGAGTCGGGGCAGCTCTACGAGCAGTACTTC.

V gene TRBV4-2 combines with J gene TRBJ1-6; perhaps TRBD1 as D (6 bases). Looked up from germline, CDR1 is LGHNA and CDR2 is YNFKEQ. The V and J ends lost 0 bases and 7 bases respectively, with 10 bases between them. The CDR3 covers 15 residues. The CDR3 region is CASSQDRGTNSPLHF. The CDR3 DNA reads TGTGCCAGCAGCCAAGATCGAGGGACAAATTCACCCCTCCACTTT.

The chain links TRBV20-1 to TRBJ1-2; D call uncertain. The germline gives CDR1 DFQATT, CDR2 SNEGSKA (reference sequence). The CDR3 totals 11 residues. V lost 2 bases and J 5 bases, leaving 6 bases between the germline ends. CDR3 sequence: CSARSGYGYTF. The DNA for the CDR3 is TGCAGTGCTAGATCCGGGTATGGCTACACCTTC.